What follows are 23 T cell receptor beta chains derived from one specimen sequenced in a study of T cell clusters in autoimmune cytopenias (dated by TCRdb to between 2018 and 2021). Each sample's TRB amplification started from 250 ng of peripheral blood genomic DNA, which corresponds to around 36,000 genome equivalents. Instrument used: Illumina MiSeq. To amplify TRB rearrangements, a touch-down multiplex PCR protocol was run with the TRB-A and TRB-B primer pools combined in a single tube. TCRdb reprocessed the reads and provides one entry for every CDR3 protein sequence; no DNA is given. The table for this sample shows about 3,900 distinct CDR3 sequences. In total, the top ten clones hold 13% to 15% of the sample. Sequenced sample: peripheral blood. All receptors derive from a human donor with an autoimmune cytopenia or autoimmune hepatitis (not recorded which).

Judged by frequency, this clonotype is medium-sized. This sequence joins TRBV19 and TRBJ2-2; without DNA, the TCRdb call of TRBD2 cannot be checked. The CDR3 totals 16 residues. Per germline, CDR1 LNHDA and CDR2 SQIVND (reference sequence). CDR3 region: CASSGRLAGGNRELFF.

This clonotype ranks as medium-sized in terms of frequency. The chain has TRBV19 and TRBJ2-5; as DNA is missing, the TRBD1 call by TCRdb cannot be tested. Germline lookup yields CDR1 LNHDA and CDR2 SQIVND (reference sequence). This CDR3 has 17 residues. CDR3 loop: CASSSTSRGSRGETQYF.

This clonotype shows up as medium-sized by frequency. The CDR3: CASRAGALEEQYF. The rearrangement joins TRBV19 to TRBJ2-7; TCRdb's assignment of TRBD1 cannot be checked, as there is no DNA. CDR1 and CDR2 from the germline V gene are LNHDA and SQIVND (reference sequence). CDR3 size: 13 residues.

This clonotype is classed as medium-sized (0.01 to 0.1%) by frequency. The chain joins TRBV6-5 to TRBJ2-3; as DNA is missing, the TRBD2 call by TCRdb cannot be tested. Germline CDR1 is MNHEY and CDR2 is SVGAGI. The CDR3 extends over 18 amino acids. The CDR3 region is CASSYSRSGGSRRDTQYF.

The chain combines TRBV12-3 or TRBV12-4 with TRBJ2-7; TCRdb's D call, TRBD1, is unchecked because there is no DNA. The CDR3 totals 14 residues. The CDR3 loop reads CASSLGQGGYEQYF.

Measured by frequency, this clonotype is medium-sized. The chain is built from TRBV6-1 and TRBJ1-1; the TRBD1 assignment by TCRdb is unverifiable without DNA. This CDR3 comprises 14 residues. From germline, CDR1 is MNHNS and CDR2 SASEGT. The CDR3 is CASSYGTGATEAFF.

The chain has TRBV19 and TRBJ2-5; checking the TCRdb D call of TRBD2 is not possible without DNA. This CDR3 has 16 amino acids. CDR1 is LNHDA, CDR2 SQIVND, per germline (reference sequence). The CDR3 sequence is CASSSPGTSMQETQYF.

By frequency, this clonotype registers medium-sized. The CDR3 sequence: CAGTGQMNTEAFF. The chain couples TRBV30 to TRBJ1-1; TCRdb's assignment of TRBD1 cannot be checked, as there is no DNA. Germline lookup yields CDR1 GTSNPN and CDR2 SVGIG (reference sequence). CDR3 size: 13 residues.

Measured by frequency, this clonotype is medium-sized (0.01 to 0.1%). The chain combines TRBV27 with TRBJ1-6; TCRdb calls TRBD1, which cannot be checked without DNA. This CDR3 has 15 amino acids. Germline assignment: CDR1 MNHEY and CDR2 SMNVEV (reference sequence). CDR3 sequence reads: CASRGTGPYNSPLHF.

This clonotype is classed as medium-sized by frequency. The V gene is TRBV6-1, the J gene TRBJ2-3; absent DNA, TCRdb's TRBD2 call cannot be checked. The CDR3 is made up of 16 amino acids. The germline V gene encodes CDR1 MNHNS and CDR2 SASEGT. CDR3 in amino acids: CASSERAGEYTDTQYF.

The chain couples TRBV19 to TRBJ1-5; the TRBD1 assignment by TCRdb is unverifiable without DNA. This CDR3 is 17 amino acids long. Germline CDR1 and CDR2: LNHDA and SQIVND (reference sequence). CDR3 region: CASSISGRGINDQPQHF.

The J gene is TRBJ1-2, the V gene TRBV27; TCRdb's D call, TRBD1, is unchecked because there is no DNA. The CDR3 runs 14 residues. The germline gives CDR1 MNHEY, CDR2 SMNVEV (reference sequence). The CDR3 reads CASSLMGASYGYTF.

This clonotype is deemed medium-sized by its frequency. The CDR3 loop reads CASSYSTSFPTDTQYF. The chain uses TRBV6-5 and TRBJ2-3; the D call from TCRdb, TRBD2, cannot be confirmed without DNA. In germline, CDR1 is MNHEY, CDR2 SVGAGI. CDR3 length equals 16 residues.

The chain is built from TRBV20-1 and TRBJ2-1; there is no DNA to check the TCRdb D call of TRBD2. The CDR3 consists of 11 residues. Germline V gives CDR1 DFQATT, CDR2 SNEGSKA (reference sequence). This CDR3 reads CSATTSVEQFF.

This chain uses TRBV20-1 with TRBJ1-1; TCRdb proposes TRBD1, but this gene call is untestable without DNA. CDR1 DFQATT and CDR2 SNEGSKA come from the germline V gene (reference sequence). This CDR3 spans 13 amino acids. The CDR3 sequence is CSAGTGRGTEAFF.

This CDR3 reads CASSLEGTSTDTQYF. The J gene is TRBJ2-3, the V gene TRBV5-5. Germline V CDR1 and CDR2: SGHKS, YYEKEE (reference sequence). The CDR3 consists of 15 residues.

This clonotype is identified as medium-sized from frequency. The chain has TRBV6-5 and TRBJ2-1; TCRdb proposes TRBD2, but this gene call is untestable without DNA. This CDR3 region has 20 residues. CDR1 is MNHEY, CDR2 SVGAGI, per germline. This chain's CDR3 is CASRAIAGASTHRPNPEQFF.

This clonotype ranks as medium-sized in terms of frequency. The V and J genes are TRBV30 and TRBJ2-7. Germline V lookup: CDR1 GTSNPN, CDR2 SVGIG (reference sequence). The CDR3 runs to 12 residues. The CDR3 is CAWSVTKDEQYF. Complete variable domain (other parts from reference TRBV30 and TRBJ2-7): SQTIHQWPATLVQPVGSPLSLECTVEGTSNPNLYWYRQAAGRGLQLLFYSVGIGQISSEVPQNLSASRPQDRQFILSSKKLLLSDSGFYLCAWSVTKDEQYFGPGTRLTVT.

Judged by frequency, this clonotype is medium-sized. V gene TRBV19 combines with J gene TRBJ2-3; the TCRdb call, TRBD2, lacks DNA for checking. Germline V gene lookup returns CDR1 LNHDA and CDR2 SQIVND (reference sequence). This CDR3 is built from 16 residues. This CDR3 is CASSMGLAGDTDTQYF.

This clonotype is called medium-sized based on its frequency. The chain has TRBV30 and TRBJ1-1. Germline-derived CDR1 and CDR2 are GTSNPN and SVGIG (reference sequence). CDR3 length: 13 residues. CDR3 residues: CAWSVSINTEAFF.

This clonotype is medium-sized by frequency. The CDR3 region is CAWSRDLGEKLFF. V and J are TRBV30 and TRBJ1-4. The germline CDR1 and CDR2 sequences are GTSNPN and SVGIG (reference sequence). CDR3 length equals 13 residues.

Judged by frequency, this clonotype is medium-sized. The CDR3 is CASSIGNRGGWGYTF. The V call is TRBV19, the J call TRBJ1-2; there is no DNA to check the TCRdb D call of TRBD1. The CDR3 totals 15 residues. Germline CDR1 LNHDA, CDR2 SQIVND (reference sequence).

According to its frequency, this clonotype is medium-sized. The chain has TRBV15 and TRBJ2-7; the TRBD1 assignment by TCRdb is unverifiable without DNA. Per the germline V gene, CDR1 is LNHNV and CDR2 is YYDKDF (reference sequence). The CDR3 contains 14 residues. CDR3 in amino acids: CATSRAGGNYEQYF.